This TCR beta chain was sequenced in a study of blood T cell repertoires in COVID-19. TCRdb's table, derived via immunoSEQ multiplex PCR, lists solely in-frame clones and lacks some. The data contain 300,000 to 350,000 clones, around 90% of them singletons. The length of the CDR3 is 13 residues. Germline V gene sequence: CDR1 SQVTM, CDR2 ANQGSEA. Between the trimmed V and J ends, which lost 4 bases and 2 bases, there was a span of 9 bases. The clonotype originates from a man younger than 45 with COVID-19, enrolled during active disease. The material sequenced was peripheral blood. This chain connects TRBV29-1 to TRBJ1-5; the D gene is possibly TRBD1 (5 bases). The CDR3 spells CSVVPGGNQPQHF. CDR3 DNA sequence: TGCAGCGTTGTACCGGGGGGCAATCAGCCCCAGCATTTT.